A selection of T cell receptor beta chains follows, all from one sample in a study of cytomegalovirus exposure and HLA in healthy donors. Libraries were prepared by immunoSEQ multiplex PCR; TCRdb keeps only in-frame clonotypes and omits some of them. The data hold approximately 180,000 clones, with about 80% observed a single time. The specimen was PBMCs. All receptors come from a man between 35 and 55 years old in good health and CMV-seropositive. CDR3s include the opening cysteine and the closing phenylalanine or tryptophan. Only some rows state a clone size, as once, few, many or a class for expanded clones.

CDR3 protein: CASSSPPGAAFF
J gene: TRBJ1-1
clone size: -
V gene: TRBV5-4
CDR3 length: 12

CDR3 protein: CASSLGASGRGDTQYF
J gene: TRBJ2-3
clone size: -
V gene: TRBV7-6
CDR3 length: 16

CDR3 protein: CASSRDREGYTF
J gene: TRBJ1-2
clone size: -
V gene: TRBV5-6
CDR3 length: 12

CDR3 protein: CSVNIEGGRNHF
J gene: TRBJ2-7
clone size: -
V gene: TRBV29-1
CDR3 length: 12

CDR3 protein: CASSSAGKKAETQYF
J gene: TRBJ2-5
clone size: -
V gene: TRBV6-5
CDR3 length: 15

CDR3 protein: CASSLFGNEQFF
J gene: TRBJ2-1
clone size: -
V gene: TRBV11-2
CDR3 length: 12

CDR3 protein: CASSLGGAGGTDTQYF
J gene: TRBJ2-3
clone size: -
V gene: TRBV7-7
CDR3 length: 16

CDR3 protein: CASSLLASGTYEQYF
J gene: TRBJ2-7
clone size: -
V gene: TRBV5-1
CDR3 length: 15

CDR3 protein: CASSPVGTSGNIQYF
J gene: TRBJ2-4
clone size: few
V gene: TRBV11-3
CDR3 length: 15

CDR3 protein: CASSAPGQGYEQYF
J gene: TRBJ2-7
clone size: -
V gene: TRBV9
CDR3 length: 14

CDR3 protein: CASSPGTSGSRGGELFF
J gene: TRBJ2-2
clone size: once
V gene: TRBV5-4
CDR3 length: 17

CDR3 protein: CASTIAGDGYEQYF
J gene: TRBJ2-7
clone size: -
V gene: TRBV2
CDR3 length: 14

CDR3 protein: CASSTYGRTNEKLFF
J gene: TRBJ1-4
clone size: -
V gene: TRBV19
CDR3 length: 15

CDR3 protein: CASSDPRGSNYGYTF
J gene: TRBJ1-2
clone size: -
V gene: TRBV19
CDR3 length: 15

CDR3 protein: CASSPAGPYQETQYF
J gene: TRBJ2-5
clone size: -
V gene: TRBV5-1
CDR3 length: 15

CDR3 protein: CASSEGDSAADYGYTF
J gene: TRBJ1-2
clone size: -
V gene: TRBV6-1
CDR3 length: 16

CDR3 protein: CASSESLRDRGYNEQFF
J gene: TRBJ2-1
clone size: -
V gene: TRBV25-1
CDR3 length: 17

CDR3 protein: CASSLSLSSSPYNEQFF
J gene: TRBJ2-1
clone size: few
V gene: TRBV28
CDR3 length: 17

CDR3 protein: CATSRVDGGNEQFF
J gene: TRBJ2-1
clone size: -
V gene: TRBV15
CDR3 length: 14

CDR3 protein: CASSFKTGGSYEQYF
J gene: TRBJ2-7
clone size: -
V gene: TRBV6-5
CDR3 length: 15

CDR3 protein: CASSGRGEQYF
J gene: TRBJ2-7
clone size: few
V gene: TRBV5-4
CDR3 length: 11

CDR3 protein: CASSPSSGTGTSPLHF
J gene: TRBJ1-6
clone size: -
V gene: TRBV18
CDR3 length: 16

CDR3 protein: CATSRGLEGGRANYGYTF
J gene: TRBJ1-2
clone size: -
V gene: TRBV15
CDR3 length: 18

CDR3 protein: CASISGTTTYQPQHF
J gene: TRBJ1-5
clone size: -
V gene: TRBV28
CDR3 length: 15

CDR3 protein: CASTGQLNTGELFF
J gene: TRBJ2-2
clone size: -
V gene: TRBV19
CDR3 length: 14

CDR3 protein: CAWREGRGYATNEKLFF
J gene: TRBJ1-4
clone size: -
V gene: TRBV30
CDR3 length: 17

CDR3 protein: CASSPGQGYANEQFF
J gene: TRBJ2-1
clone size: -
V gene: TRBV14
CDR3 length: 15

CDR3 protein: CASSRTTGQETQYF
J gene: TRBJ2-5
clone size: -
V gene: TRBV18
CDR3 length: 14

CDR3 protein: CASSRTVQETQYF
J gene: TRBJ2-5
clone size: -
V gene: TRBV11-3
CDR3 length: 13

CDR3 protein: CASSTQGYTGELFF
J gene: TRBJ2-2
clone size: -
V gene: TRBV6-6
CDR3 length: 14

CDR3 protein: CASSLGLADLNEQFF
J gene: TRBJ2-1
clone size: -
V gene: TRBV11-3
CDR3 length: 15

CDR3 protein: CASSQIGTGGSGNEQFF
J gene: TRBJ2-1
clone size: -
V gene: TRBV4-2
CDR3 length: 17

CDR3 protein: CASSYGQGIGQSSGNTIYF
J gene: TRBJ1-3
clone size: -
V gene: TRBV5-1
CDR3 length: 19

CDR3 protein: CASSPGTGRPAGYTF
J gene: TRBJ1-2
clone size: -
V gene: TRBV5-1
CDR3 length: 15

CDR3 protein: CASSLEEAGTYEQYF
J gene: TRBJ2-7
clone size: -
V gene: TRBV5-1
CDR3 length: 15

CDR3 protein: CASRAGTSGRMSSYNEQFF
J gene: TRBJ2-1
clone size: -
V gene: TRBV5-8
CDR3 length: 19

CDR3 protein: CASSEAQGSNYGYTF
J gene: TRBJ1-2
clone size: -
V gene: TRBV6-1
CDR3 length: 15

CDR3 protein: CASSRSSGSTDTQYF
J gene: TRBJ2-3
clone size: -
V gene: TRBV9
CDR3 length: 15

CDR3 protein: CASSPGAGPQETQYF
J gene: TRBJ2-5
clone size: -
V gene: TRBV7-3
CDR3 length: 15